The 7 T cell receptor beta chains below all came from one sample that was sequenced in a study of patients and donors after allogeneic stem cell transplantation. Via MiXCR, TCRdb re-called the RT-PCR reads, giving one row per CDR3 protein. The table shows approximately 200,000 distinct CDR3 sequences, with around two fifths occurring only once. The sample was blood, either unsorted or a sorted T cell fraction (not recorded which). These receptor sequences come from a human donor who was either an allogeneic HSCT recipient or a stem cell or donor lymphocyte infusion donor (not recorded which). It is not recorded whose cells these are; they may come from a transplant donor.

The V gene is TRBV5-1, the J gene TRBJ1-6, with D possibly TRBD1 on 6 matching bases. This CDR3 comprises 17 residues. Germline V gene lookup returns CDR1 SGHRS and CDR2 YFSETQ. Trimming took off 0 bases at V and 5 bases at J, with 15 bases between the two ends. The CDR3 DNA follows: TGCGCCAGCAGCTTGGGACCCAGGGGAAGAGATAATTCACCCCTCCACTTT. Amino acid sequence: CASSLGPRGRDNSPLHF.

CDR3 amino acids: CASSSGQYSPLHF. The DNA for the CDR3 is TGTGCCAGCAGTTCCGGACAGTACTCACCCCTCCACTTT. V gene TRBV12-3 or TRBV12-4 combines with J gene TRBJ1-6; D possibly corresponds to TRBD1 (6 bases). Trimming pared 4 bases from V and 10 bases from J, leaving 11 bases between. CDR3 length equals 13 residues.

This clonotype was detected only a few times. CDR3 amino acids: CASSPPAGKYEQYF. CDR3 bases: TGTGCCAGCTCACCACCGGCAGGGAAATACGAGCAGTACTTC. The chain carries TRBV18 and TRBJ2-7; D might be TRBD1 (5 bases). The V end was cut by 0 bases, the J end by 4 bases, with 10 bases between. The germline V gene has CDR1 KGHSH and CDR2 LQKENI. This CDR3 region has 14 residues.

The rearrangement links TRBV10-3 to TRBJ2-1, with TRBD2 identical over 9 bases. The V gene's germline CDR1 is ENHRY and CDR2 SYGVKD. With V trimmed by 0 bases and J by 2 bases, 8 bases remained unmatched. This CDR3 has 18 residues. DNA for the CDR3: TGTGCCATCAGTGAGTCGGAGATAGCGGGGGCTCCCTACAATGAGCAGTTCTTC. Translation gives CAISESEIAGAPYNEQFF.

The sample holds a few counts of this clonotype. This chain links TRBV7-7 with TRBJ2-5; maybe TRBD1 (5 bases). The germline CDR1 and CDR2 sequences are SSHAT and FNYEAQ (reference sequence). The CDR3 runs 12 residues. Trimming cost V 5 bases and J 5 bases, with 9 bases left between them. DNA for the CDR3: TGTGCCAGCAGCGCAAGGGGTGAGACCCAGTACTTC. Translating it yields CASSARGETQYF.

The J gene is TRBJ2-2, the V gene TRBV20-1; D might be TRBD1 (5 bases). Germline loops: CDR1 DFQATT, CDR2 SNEGSKA (reference sequence). CDR3 length: 14 residues. Trimming left V 0 bases short and J 3 bases short, with 8 bases between. The DNA of the CDR3 is TGCAGTGCTAGAGACAGGGCGTACACCGGGGAGCTGTTTTTT. Its protein product is CSARDRAYTGELFF.

The chain employs TRBV12-3 or TRBV12-4 and TRBJ1-2; TRBD1 matches at 7 bases. CDR3 length: 13 residues. Losses at the gene ends were 6 bases for V and 8 bases for J; bases not matched to a gene: 9. The CDR3: CASSIKGAAGYTF. The CDR3, as DNA: TGTGCCAGCAGCATAAAGGGGGCTGCAGGCTACACCTTC.